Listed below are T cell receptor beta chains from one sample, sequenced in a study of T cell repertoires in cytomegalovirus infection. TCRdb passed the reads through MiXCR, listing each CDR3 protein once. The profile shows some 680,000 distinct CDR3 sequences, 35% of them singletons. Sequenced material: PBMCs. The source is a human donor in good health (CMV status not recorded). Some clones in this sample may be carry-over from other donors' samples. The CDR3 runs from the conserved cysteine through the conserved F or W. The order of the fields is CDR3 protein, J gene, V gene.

CDR3: CASSLGDRIVQPQHF; J: TRBJ1-5; V: TRBV28
CDR3: CASSSPAGPRRETQYF; J: TRBJ2-5; V: TRBV12-3/TRBV12-4
CDR3: CASNPYGGTEAFF; J: TRBJ1-1; V: TRBV6-1
CDR3: CSARNVRTLTYNEQLF; J: TRBJ2-1; V: TRBV20-1
CDR3: CASSGAGHTEAFF; J: TRBJ1-1; V: TRBV6-6
CDR3: CASSFILNDRGQAANTGELFF; J: TRBJ2-2; V: TRBV5-5
CDR3: CSAAGGFTDTQYF; J: TRBJ2-3; V: TRBV20-1
CDR3: CASSLTSEQFF; J: TRBJ2-1; V: TRBV7-6
CDR3: CDSSLTGRSTDTQYF; J: TRBJ2-3; V: TRBV7-2
CDR3: CASSIWDRVGSNQPQHF; J: TRBJ1-5; V: TRBV19
CDR3: CATSDLEVNQPQHF; J: TRBJ1-5; V: TRBV24-1
CDR3: CAITPGLAGGNEQFF; J: TRBJ2-1; V: TRBV10-3
CDR3: CASYPGAGRNEQFF; J: TRBJ2-1; V: TRBV6-6
CDR3: CASSLYPPDRATNYGYTF; J: TRBJ1-2; V: TRBV5-1
CDR3: CASCKTGANTEAFF; J: TRBJ1-1; V: TRBV7-9
CDR3: CASSPGTSANYNEQFF; J: TRBJ2-1; V: TRBV5-1